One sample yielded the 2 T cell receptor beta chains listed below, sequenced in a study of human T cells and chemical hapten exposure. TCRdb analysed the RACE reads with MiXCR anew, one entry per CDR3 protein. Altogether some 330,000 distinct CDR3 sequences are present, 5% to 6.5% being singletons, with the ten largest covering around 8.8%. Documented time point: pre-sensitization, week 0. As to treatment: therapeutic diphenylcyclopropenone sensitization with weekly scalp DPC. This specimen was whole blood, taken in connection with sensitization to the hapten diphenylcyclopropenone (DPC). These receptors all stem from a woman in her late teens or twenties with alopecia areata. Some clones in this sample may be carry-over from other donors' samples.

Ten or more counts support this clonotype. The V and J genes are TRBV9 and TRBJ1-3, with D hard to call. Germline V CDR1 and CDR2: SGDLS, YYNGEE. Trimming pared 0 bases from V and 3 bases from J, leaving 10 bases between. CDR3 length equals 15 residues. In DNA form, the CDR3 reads TGTGCCAGCAGCGTAGGGGGTAACGGTGGAAACACCATATATTTT. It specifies CASSVGGNGGNTIYF.

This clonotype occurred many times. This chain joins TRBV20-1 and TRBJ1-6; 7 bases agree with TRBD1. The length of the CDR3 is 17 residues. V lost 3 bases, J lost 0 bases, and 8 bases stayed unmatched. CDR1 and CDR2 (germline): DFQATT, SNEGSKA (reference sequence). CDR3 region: CSASKDRRSSYNSPLHF. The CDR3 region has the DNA TGCAGTGCTAGTAAGGACAGGCGGAGCTCCTATAATTCACCCCTCCACTTT.